The rows below give T cell receptor beta chains drawn from one sample of a study of post-analysis software for immune sequencing data. A single record per CDR3 protein comes from TCRdb applying MiXCR to the PCR reads. The sample has approximately 570,000 distinct CDR3 sequences; roughly 47% are singletons. What was sequenced was blood. Receptors were obtained from a girl aged 5 to 17 with multiple sclerosis. Both conserved end residues are part of each CDR3. The D gene is left open where the match is weak. The size entry is marked missing in some rows and otherwise reads once, few, many or a size class.

TRBV4-1	.	TRBJ2-1	.	TGCGCCAGCAGCCAAGAGGCCCGAGGGGTTGAGCAGTTCTTC	CASSQEARGVEQFF
TRBV7-6	TRBD2	TRBJ2-1	.	TGTGCCAGCAGCTTAGGCCCGACTAGCGGGGGGAATGAGCAGTTCTTC	CASSLGPTSGGNEQFF
TRBV7-9	TRBD1	TRBJ2-6	.	TGTGCCAGCAGCGAAGTTGGGACAGGACCCACTGGGGCCAACGTCCTGACTTTC	CASSEVGTGPTGANVLTF
TRBV7-2	TRBD1	TRBJ2-3	.	TGTGCCAGCAACTACCCCCTGGATAAGACAGGGGTCGTCACAGATACGCAGTATTTT	CASNYPLDKTGVVTDTQYF
TRBV6-5	TRBD1	TRBJ1-1	.	TGTGCCAGCATCGGAACAGGGGTAAAGGGCACTGAAGCTTTCTTT	CASIGTGVKGTEAFF
TRBV20-1	TRBD1	TRBJ2-7	.	TGCAGTGCTATGGCGGACAGGGGTTACGAGCAGTACTTC	CSAMADRGYEQYF
TRBV20-1	.	TRBJ2-1	few	TGCAGTGCTAGAGATCCCAATGAGCAGTTCTTC	CSARDPNEQFF
TRBV9	TRBD2	TRBJ2-1	.	TGTGCCAGCAGCGATTCGGGACTAGCGATCAATGAGCAGTTCTTC	CASSDSGLAINEQFF
TRBV7-8	.	TRBJ1-1	few	TGTGCCAGCAGCTTAGCCCCCGCCGGGGGAATGAACACTGAAGCTTTCTTT	CASSLAPAGGMNTEAFF
TRBV7-2	.	TRBJ2-3	.	TGTGCCAGCAGCTTAGAGGGAATCACAGATACGCAGTATTTT	CASSLEGITDTQYF
TRBV29-1	TRBD1	TRBJ1-2	few	TGCAGCGTTGTGGGGGACAGGAACTATGGCTACACCTTC	CSVVGDRNYGYTF